This T cell receptor (beta chain) was recovered during a study of OX40 agonist ivuxolimab in advanced cancers. Study-level information: Earlier anti-PD-1, anti-PD-L1 or anti-CTLA-4 therapy was permitted; 30% to 50% had received some. Points from the study as a whole: At doses 0.1 to 3.0 mg/kg, CD4+ and CD8+ clones expanded. Average numbers of expanded clones were greater in CD8+ T cells than in CD4+.

CDR3 length equals 14 residues. The germline V gene encodes CDR1 LGHNA and CDR2 YNFKEQ. J was trimmed by 3 bases and V by 5 bases; bases with no gene match: 7. Method: immunoSEQ multiplex PCR; TCRdb's copy keeps in-frame clones and lacks some. The data contain roughly 30,000 clones, approximately 91% of them singletons. As for this clone: Its target is not known.

This clonotype was obtained from an adult with an advanced solid tumor such as melanoma, head and neck, liver or kidney cancer. Sample: CD4+ or CD8+ T cells sorted from blood, taken in a trial of the OX40 agonist ivuxolimab. The chain is built from TRBV4-2 and TRBJ2-7; TRBD1 aligns across 7 bases. In DNA form, the CDR3 reads TGTGCCAGCAGCAGCCGACAGGGAAGCTACGAGCAGTACTTC. This sequence encodes CASSSRQGSYEQYF.